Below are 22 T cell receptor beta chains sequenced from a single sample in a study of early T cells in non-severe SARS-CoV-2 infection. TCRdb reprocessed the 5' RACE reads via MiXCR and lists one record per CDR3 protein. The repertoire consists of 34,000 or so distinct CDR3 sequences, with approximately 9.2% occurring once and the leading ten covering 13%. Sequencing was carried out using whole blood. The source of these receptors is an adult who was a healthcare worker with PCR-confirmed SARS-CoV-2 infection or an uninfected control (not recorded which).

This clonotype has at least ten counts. CDR3 DNA: TGTGCCAGCAGCCCCCGACTAGGGGGGGGGCTGGTCACAGATACGCAGTATTTT. This codes for CASSPRLGGGLVTDTQYF. The V and J genes are TRBV7-3 and TRBJ2-3; possible D gene TRBD2, 7 bases. The CDR3 is 18 amino acids. The germline V gene has CDR1 SGHTA and CDR2 FQGTGA. V was trimmed by 5 bases and J by 2 bases, leaving 23 bases between them. Variable domain in full (rest from reference TRBV7-3 and TRBJ2-3): GAGVSQTPSNKVTEKGKYVELRCDPISGHTALYWYRQSLGQGPEFLIYFQGTGAADDSGLPNDRFFAVRPEGSVSTLKIQRTERGDSAVYLCASSPRLGGGLVTDTQYFGPGTRLTVL.

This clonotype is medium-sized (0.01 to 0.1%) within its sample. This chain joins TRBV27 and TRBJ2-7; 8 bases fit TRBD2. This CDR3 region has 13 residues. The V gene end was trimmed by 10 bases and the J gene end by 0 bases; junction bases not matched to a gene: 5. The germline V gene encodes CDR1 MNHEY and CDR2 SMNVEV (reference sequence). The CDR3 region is CATRGGPSYEQYF. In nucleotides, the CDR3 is TGTGCCACCCGGGGGGGTCCCTCCTACGAGCAGTACTTC.

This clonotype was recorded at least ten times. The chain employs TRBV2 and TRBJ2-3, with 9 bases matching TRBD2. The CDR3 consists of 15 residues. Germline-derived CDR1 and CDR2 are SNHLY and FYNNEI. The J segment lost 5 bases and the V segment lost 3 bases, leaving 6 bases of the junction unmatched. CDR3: CASSDIAGDQDTQYF. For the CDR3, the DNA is TGTGCCAGCAGTGATATAGCGGGGGATCAAGATACGCAGTATTTT.

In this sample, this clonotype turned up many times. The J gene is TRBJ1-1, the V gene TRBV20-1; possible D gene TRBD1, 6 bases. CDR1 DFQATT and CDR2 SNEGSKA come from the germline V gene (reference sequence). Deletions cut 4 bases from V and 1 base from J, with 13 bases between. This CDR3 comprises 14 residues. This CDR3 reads CSATPGQPNTEAFF. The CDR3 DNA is TGCAGTGCTACCCCCGGACAGCCGAACACTGAAGCTTTCTTT.

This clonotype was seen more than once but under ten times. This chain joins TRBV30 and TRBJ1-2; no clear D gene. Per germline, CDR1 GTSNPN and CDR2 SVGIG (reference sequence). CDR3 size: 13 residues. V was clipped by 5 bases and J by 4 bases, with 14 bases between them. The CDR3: CAWLTEFIYGYTF. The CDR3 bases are TGTGCCTGGCTAACAGAATTTATCTATGGCTACACCTTC.

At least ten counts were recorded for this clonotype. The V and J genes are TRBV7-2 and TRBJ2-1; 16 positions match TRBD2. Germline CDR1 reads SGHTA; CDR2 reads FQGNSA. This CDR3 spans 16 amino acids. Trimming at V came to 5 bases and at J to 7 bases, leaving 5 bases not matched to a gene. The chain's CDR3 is CASSMGLAGGQNEQFF. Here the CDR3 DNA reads TGTGCCAGCAGCATGGGACTAGCGGGGGGGCAGAATGAGCAGTTCTTC.

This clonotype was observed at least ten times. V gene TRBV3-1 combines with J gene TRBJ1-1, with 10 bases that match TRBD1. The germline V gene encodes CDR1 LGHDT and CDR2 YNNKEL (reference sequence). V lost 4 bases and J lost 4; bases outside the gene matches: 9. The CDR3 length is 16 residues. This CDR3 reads CASSLRDRGPGTEAFF. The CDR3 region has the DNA TGTGCCAGCAGCCTCCGGGACAGGGGTCCTGGCACTGAAGCTTTCTTT.

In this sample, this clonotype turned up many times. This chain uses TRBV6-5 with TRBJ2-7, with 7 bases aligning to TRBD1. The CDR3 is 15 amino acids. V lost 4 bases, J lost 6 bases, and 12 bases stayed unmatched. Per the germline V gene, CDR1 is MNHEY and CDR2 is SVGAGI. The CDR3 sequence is CASSSGLRGTGEQYF. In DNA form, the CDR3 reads TGTGCCAGCAGTTCGGGGCTCAGGGGGACGGGCGAGCAGTACTTC.

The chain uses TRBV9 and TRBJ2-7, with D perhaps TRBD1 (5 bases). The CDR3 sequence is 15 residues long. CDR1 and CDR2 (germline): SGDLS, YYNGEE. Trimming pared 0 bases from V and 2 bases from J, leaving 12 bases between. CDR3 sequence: CASSVGARATYEQYF. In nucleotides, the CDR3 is TGTGCCAGCAGCGTAGGAGCCAGGGCAACCTACGAGCAGTACTTC.

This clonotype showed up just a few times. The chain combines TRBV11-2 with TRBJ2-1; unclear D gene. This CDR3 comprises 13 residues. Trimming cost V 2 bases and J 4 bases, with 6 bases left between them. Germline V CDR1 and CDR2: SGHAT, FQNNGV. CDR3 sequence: CASSLRRYNEQFF. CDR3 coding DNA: TGTGCCAGCAGCTTACGTAGATACAATGAGCAGTTCTTC.

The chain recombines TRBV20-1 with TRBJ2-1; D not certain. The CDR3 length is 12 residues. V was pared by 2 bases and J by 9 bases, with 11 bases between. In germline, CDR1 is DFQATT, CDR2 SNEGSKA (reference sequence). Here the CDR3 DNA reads TGCAGTGCTAGAACAGTCGGGTTTGAGCAGTTCTTC. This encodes CSARTVGFEQFF.

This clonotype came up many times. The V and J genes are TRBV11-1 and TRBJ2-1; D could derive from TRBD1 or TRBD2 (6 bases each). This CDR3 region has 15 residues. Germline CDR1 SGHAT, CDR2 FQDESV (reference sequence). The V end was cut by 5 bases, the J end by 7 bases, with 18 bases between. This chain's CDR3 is CASSQHLGGRNEQFF. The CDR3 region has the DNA TGTGCCAGCAGCCAGCATCTTGGGGGGCGGAATGAGCAGTTCTTC.

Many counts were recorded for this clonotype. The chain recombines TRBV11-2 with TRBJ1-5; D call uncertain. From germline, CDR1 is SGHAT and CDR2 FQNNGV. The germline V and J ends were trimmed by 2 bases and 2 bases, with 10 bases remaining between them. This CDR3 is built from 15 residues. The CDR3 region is CASSLSGIRNQPQHF. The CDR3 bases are TGTGCCAGCAGCTTATCCGGGATTCGCAATCAGCCCCAGCATTTT.

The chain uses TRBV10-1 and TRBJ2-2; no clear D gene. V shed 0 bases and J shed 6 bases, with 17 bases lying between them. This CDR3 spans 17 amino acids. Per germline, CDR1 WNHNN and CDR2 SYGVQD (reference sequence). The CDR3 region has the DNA TGCGCCAGCAGTGAGTCCCGTGGCAGAGATTGGGCCGGGGAGCTGTTTTTT. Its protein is CASSESRGRDWAGELFF.

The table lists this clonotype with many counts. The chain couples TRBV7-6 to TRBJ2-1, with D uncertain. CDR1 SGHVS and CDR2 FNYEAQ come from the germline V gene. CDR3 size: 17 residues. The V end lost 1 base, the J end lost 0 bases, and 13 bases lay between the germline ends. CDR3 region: CASSLGQVPSSYNEQFF. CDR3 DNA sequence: TGTGCCAGCAGCTTAGGTCAGGTACCGAGCTCCTACAATGAGCAGTTCTTC.

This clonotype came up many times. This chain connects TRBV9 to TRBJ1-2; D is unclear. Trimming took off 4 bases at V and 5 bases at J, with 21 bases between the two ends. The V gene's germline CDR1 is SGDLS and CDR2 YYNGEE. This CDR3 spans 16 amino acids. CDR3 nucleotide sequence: TGTGCCAGCAGCCCTTCTTTATCAGTGTTTGGGTATGGCTACACCTTC. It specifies CASSPSLSVFGYGYTF.

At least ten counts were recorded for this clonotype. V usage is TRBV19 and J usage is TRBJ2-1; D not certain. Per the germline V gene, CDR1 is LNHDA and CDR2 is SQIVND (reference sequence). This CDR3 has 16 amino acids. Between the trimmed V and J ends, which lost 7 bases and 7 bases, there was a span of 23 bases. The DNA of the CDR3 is TGTGCCAGTACGAGGACCAGCTTGCTAACTGGGAATGAGCAGTTCTTC. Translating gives CASTRTSLLTGNEQFF.

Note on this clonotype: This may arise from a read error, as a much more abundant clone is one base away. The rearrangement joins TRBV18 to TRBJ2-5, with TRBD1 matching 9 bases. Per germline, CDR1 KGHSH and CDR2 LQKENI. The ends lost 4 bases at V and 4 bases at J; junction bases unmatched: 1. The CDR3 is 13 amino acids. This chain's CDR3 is CASSRDRAETQYF. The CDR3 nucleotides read TGTGCCAGCTCACGGGACAGGGCAGAGACCCAGTACTTC.

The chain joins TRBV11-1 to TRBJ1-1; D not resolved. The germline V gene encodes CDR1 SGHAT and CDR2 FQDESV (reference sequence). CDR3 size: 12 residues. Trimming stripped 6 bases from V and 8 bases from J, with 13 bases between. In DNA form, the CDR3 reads TGTGCCAGCAGTATCTGGGAGACCGAAGCTTTCTTT. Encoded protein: CASSIWETEAFF.

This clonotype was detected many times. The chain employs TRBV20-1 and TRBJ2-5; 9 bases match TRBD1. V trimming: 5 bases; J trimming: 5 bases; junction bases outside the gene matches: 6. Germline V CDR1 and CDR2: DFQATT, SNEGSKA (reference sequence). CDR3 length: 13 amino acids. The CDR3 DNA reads TGCAGTGCTTTACAGGGGGCTAGGGAGACCCAGTACTTC. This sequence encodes CSALQGARETQYF.

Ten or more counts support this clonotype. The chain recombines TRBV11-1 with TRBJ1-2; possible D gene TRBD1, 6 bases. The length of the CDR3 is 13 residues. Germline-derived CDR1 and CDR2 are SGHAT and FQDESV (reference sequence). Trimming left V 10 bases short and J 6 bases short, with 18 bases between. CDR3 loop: CATNHRGQDGYTF. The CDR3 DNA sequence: TGTGCCACCAATCATAGGGGACAAGATGGCTACACCTTC. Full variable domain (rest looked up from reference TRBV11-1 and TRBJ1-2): EAEVAQSPRYKITEKSQAVAFWCDPISGHATLYWYRQILGQGPELLVQFQDESVVDDSQLPKDRFSAERLKGVDSTLKIQPAELGDSAMYLCATNHRGQDGYTFGSGTRLTVV.

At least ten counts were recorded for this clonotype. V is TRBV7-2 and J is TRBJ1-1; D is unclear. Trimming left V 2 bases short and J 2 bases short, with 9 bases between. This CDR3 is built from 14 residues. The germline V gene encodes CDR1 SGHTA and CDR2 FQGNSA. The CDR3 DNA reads TGTGCCAGCAGCTTATCCCCGGGCAACACTGAAGCTTTCTTT. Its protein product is CASSLSPGNTEAFF. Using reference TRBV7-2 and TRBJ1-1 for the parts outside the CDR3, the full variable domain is GAGVSQSPSNKVTEKGKDVELRCDPISGHTALYWYRQSLGQGLEFLIYFQGNSAPDKSGLPSDRFSAERTGGSVSTLTIQRTQQEDSAVYLCASSLSPGNTEAFFGQGTRLTVV.